This T cell receptor (beta chain) was recovered during a study of Ad26.COV2.S vaccination and SARS-CoV-2 variants. Study background: In the study, Ad26.COV2.S was injected intramuscularly once, or twice 56 days apart. Study-level points and caveats: The breadth of spike-specific CD8+ and CD4+ T cell responses after vaccination was reportedly substantial. Placebo recipients had lower spike-specific TCR breadth than vaccine recipients. Total T cell responses were possibly underestimated by TCR breadth and depth analyses.

Some clones are missing from TCRdb's copy, which holds only in-frame ones; the method was immunoSEQ multiplex PCR. The sample holds about 350,000 clones; 70% to 90% are singletons and the top ten take roughly 3.3%. With respect to this clone: The target antigen is unknown.

The sample's treatment: roughly 20 received Ad26.COV2.S at low or high dose, single or two shots; about 5 received placebo; per-sample allocation not given. Sample collection was performed on day 63 after the first vaccine or placebo injection. The CDR3 length is 13 residues. Germline V gene sequence: CDR1 SGHDN, CDR2 FVKESK. V was pared by 4 bases and J by 9 bases, with 8 bases of the junction left unmatched. Sample: peripheral blood, taken in a trial of Ad26.COV2.S vaccine versus placebo. The source of this sequence is a person aged 18-65 years who received the Ad26.COV2.S COVID-19 vaccine or a placebo. This chain connects TRBV14 to TRBJ2-7; 8 positions match TRBD2. Written as DNA, the CDR3 is TGTGCCAGCAGCCCCACCAGCGGGAGAGCGCAGTACTTC. Protein product: CASSPTSGRAQYF.